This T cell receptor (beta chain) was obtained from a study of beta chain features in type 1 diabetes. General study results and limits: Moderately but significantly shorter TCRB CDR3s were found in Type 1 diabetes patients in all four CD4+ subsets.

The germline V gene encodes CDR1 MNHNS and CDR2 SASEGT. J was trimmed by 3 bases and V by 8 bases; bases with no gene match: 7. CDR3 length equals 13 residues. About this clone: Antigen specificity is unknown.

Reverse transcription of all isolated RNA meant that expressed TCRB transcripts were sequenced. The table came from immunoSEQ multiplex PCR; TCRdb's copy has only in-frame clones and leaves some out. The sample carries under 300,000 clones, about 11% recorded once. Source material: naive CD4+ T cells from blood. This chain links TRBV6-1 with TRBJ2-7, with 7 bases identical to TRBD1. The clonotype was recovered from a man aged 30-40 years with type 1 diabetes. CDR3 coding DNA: TGTGCCAGCCCTCGGGACAGCGGCTACGAGCAGTACTTC. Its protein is CASPRDSGYEQYF.